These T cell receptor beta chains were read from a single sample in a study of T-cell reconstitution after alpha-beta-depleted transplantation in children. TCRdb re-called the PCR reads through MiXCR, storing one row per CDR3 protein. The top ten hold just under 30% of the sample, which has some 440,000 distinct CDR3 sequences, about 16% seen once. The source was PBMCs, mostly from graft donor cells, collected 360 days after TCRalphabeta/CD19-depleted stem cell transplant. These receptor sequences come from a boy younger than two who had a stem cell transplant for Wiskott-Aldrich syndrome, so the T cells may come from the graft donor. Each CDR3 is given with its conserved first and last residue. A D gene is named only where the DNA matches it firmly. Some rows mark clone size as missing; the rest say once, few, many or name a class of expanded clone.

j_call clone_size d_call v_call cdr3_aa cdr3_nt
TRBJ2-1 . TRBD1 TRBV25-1 CASSDLTGGKHNEQFF TGTGCCAGCAGTGACTTGACAGGGGGAAAGCACAATGAGCAGTTCTTC
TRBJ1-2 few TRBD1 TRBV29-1 CSVAGRGAVYTF TGCAGCGTTGCAGGCAGGGGGGCTGTCTACACCTTC
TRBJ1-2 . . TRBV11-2 CASSLHPSTWILYGYTF TGTGCCAGCAGCTTACATCCTTCTACCTGGATCCTCTATGGCTACACCTTC
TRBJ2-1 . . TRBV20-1 CSASKAGWANEQFF TGCAGTGCTAGTAAGGCAGGTTGGGCCAATGAGCAGTTCTTC
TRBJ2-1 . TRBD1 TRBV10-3 CAAGYRGSNEQFF TGTGCCGCCGGATACAGGGGATCCAATGAGCAGTTCTTC
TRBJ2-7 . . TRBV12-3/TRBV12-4 CASNKGRQVYKGEQYF TGTGCCAGCAACAAAGGGCGACAGGTTTACAAAGGGGAGCAGTACTTC
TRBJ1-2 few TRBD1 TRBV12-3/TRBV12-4 CASRTTGMRGYTF TGTGCCAGCAGAACGACAGGGATGAGGGGCTACACCTTC
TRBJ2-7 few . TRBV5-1 CASSFSVAYEQYF TGCGCCAGCAGCTTTTCAGTGGCCTACGAGCAGTACTTC
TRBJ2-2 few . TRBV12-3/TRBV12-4 CASSWETGELFF TGTGCCAGCAGTTGGGAGACCGGGGAGCTGTTTTTT
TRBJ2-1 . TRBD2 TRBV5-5 CASSLYSLAGGGNEQFF TGTGCCAGCAGCCTATACTCTCTAGCGGGAGGAGGTAATGAGCAGTTCTTC
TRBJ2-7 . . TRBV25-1 CASSEKGSPTYEQYF TGTGCCAGCAGTGAAAAGGGGTCCCCCACCTACGAGCAGTACTTC
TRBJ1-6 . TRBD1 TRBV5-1 CASSLDRVHSPLHF TGCGCCAGCAGCCTCGACAGGGTTCATTCACCCCTCCACTTT
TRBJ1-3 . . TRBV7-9 CASSVGPLNTIYF TGTGCCAGCAGCGTGGGACCGCTAAACACCATATATTTT
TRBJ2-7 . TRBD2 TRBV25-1 CASSDLAGVGGEQYF TGTGCCAGCAGTGATTTAGCGGGAGTAGGGGGCGAGCAGTACTTC
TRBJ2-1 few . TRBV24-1 CATSDPTGKSYNEQFF TGTGCCACCAGTGACCCTACAGGGAAGTCCTACAATGAGCAGTTCTTC
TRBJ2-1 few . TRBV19 CASSISPHRVWDEQFF TGTGCCAGTAGTATAAGCCCCCACAGGGTTTGGGATGAGCAGTTCTTC
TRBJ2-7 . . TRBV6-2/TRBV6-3 CASSYEELKDEQYF TGTGCCAGCAGTTACGAGGAGTTGAAGGACGAGCAGTACTTC
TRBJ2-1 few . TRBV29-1 CSVWGTLTGNEQFF TGCAGCGTTTGGGGGACTTTAACAGGCAATGAGCAGTTCTTC
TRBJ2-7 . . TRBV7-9 CASSFLTGDYEQYF TGTGCCAGCAGCTTCTTGACGGGGGATTACGAGCAGTACTTC
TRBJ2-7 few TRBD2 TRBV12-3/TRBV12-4 CASSSGGPPYEQYF TGTGCCAGCAGCAGCGGGGGGCCCCCTTACGAGCAGTACTTC
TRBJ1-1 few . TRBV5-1 CASSLSRPVNTEAFF TGCGCCAGCAGCTTGTCAAGACCGGTGAACACTGAAGCTTTCTTT
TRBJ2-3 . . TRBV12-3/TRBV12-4 CASSLLVGGHTDTQYF TGTGCCAGCAGTTTACTGGTCGGCGGACACACAGATACGCAGTATTTT
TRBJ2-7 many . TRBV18 CASSPRMSPYEQYF TGTGCCAGCTCACCAAGGATGTCACCTTACGAGCAGTACTTC
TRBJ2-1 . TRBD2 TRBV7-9 CASSLAVGGNNEQFF TGTGCCAGCAGCTTAGCGGTCGGGGGGAACAATGAGCAGTTCTTC
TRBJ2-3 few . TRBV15 CATSRGSLVKGDTQYF TGTGCCACCAGCAGAGGGAGCTTAGTAAAGGGAGATACGCAGTATTTT
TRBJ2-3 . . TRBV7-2 CASSPTSWQGTDTQYF TGTGCCAGCAGCCCAACCAGCTGGCAGGGCACAGATACGCAGTATTTT